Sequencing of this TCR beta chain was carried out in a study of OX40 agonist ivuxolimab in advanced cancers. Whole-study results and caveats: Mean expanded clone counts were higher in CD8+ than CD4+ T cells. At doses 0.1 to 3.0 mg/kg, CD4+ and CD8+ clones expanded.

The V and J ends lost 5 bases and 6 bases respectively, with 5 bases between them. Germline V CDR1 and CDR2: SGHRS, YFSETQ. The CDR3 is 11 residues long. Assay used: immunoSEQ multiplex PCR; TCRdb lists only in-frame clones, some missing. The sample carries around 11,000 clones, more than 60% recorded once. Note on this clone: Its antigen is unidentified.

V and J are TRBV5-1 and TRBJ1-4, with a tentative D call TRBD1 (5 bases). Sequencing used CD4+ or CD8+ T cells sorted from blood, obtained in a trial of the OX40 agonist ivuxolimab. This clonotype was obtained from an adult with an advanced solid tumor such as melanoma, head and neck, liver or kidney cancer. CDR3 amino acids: CASRGDEKLFF. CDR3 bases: TGCGCCAGCAGGGGGGATGAAAAACTGTTTTTT.